Listed below are T cell receptor beta chains from one sample, sequenced in a study of cytomegalovirus exposure and HLA in healthy donors. Only in-frame clones appear in the TCRdb table, and some are missing; sequencing was by immunoSEQ multiplex PCR. The repertoire consists of about 55,000 clones, with more than 80% occurring once and the leading ten covering roughly 3%. The sequencing sample was made of PBMCs. These receptors originate from a man aged 18 to 30 in good health and CMV-seronegative. CDR3s include the opening cysteine and the closing phenylalanine or tryptophan. The D gene is left open where the match is weak. Rows give clone size only sometimes, using once, few, many, or a class for an expanded clone.

clone_size v_call d_call cdr3_aa
. TRBV6-4 . CASSVEAGRNEQFF
. TRBV4-1 . CASSQETSYQFF
. TRBV9 TRBD2 CASSVGSSFSGSRTGELFF
. TRBV7-9 . CASPSGHTSEDEQFF
once TRBV10-3 TRBD1 CAISEGQGLKNTEAFF
. TRBV4-2 . CASSQDSAGHRVYEQYF
. TRBV7-6 TRBD1 CASSLAQGTGGYEQYF
. TRBV28 TRBD1 CASSVEPGQGWDQPQHF
. TRBV2 . CASSRQGYGANVLTF
. TRBV6-5 . CASSRPRGIGELFF
. TRBV5-6 . CASSPGGGHSTYGYTF
. TRBV6-1 TRBD1 CASSENRGTNEKLFF
. TRBV28 . CASSLIQGGEKLFF
once TRBV19 . CASSIGSYNEQFF
. TRBV4-1 TRBD2 CASSQSHRDYRSSINNEQFF
. TRBV5-1 TRBD1 CASSPGTTGTNTEAFF
medium-sized TRBV11-2 TRBD2 CASSPLGTSFSYNEQFF
. TRBV29-1 . CSVEQIAKNIQYF
. TRBV25-1 TRBD1 CASSRGLDGSGNTIYF
. TRBV6-5 . CASSTTVRWTEAFF
. TRBV7-3 . CASSLSGAVADYQETQYF
. TRBV5-1 TRBD2 CASSSGTSGPIYEQYF
. TRBV2 TRBD1 CASSESPDRGIYEQYF
. TRBV5-8 TRBD1 CASSLRGQGYQPQHF
. TRBV5-4 . CASSFLGSGNNEQFF
. TRBV19 . CASSITSRHEQFF
once TRBV11-2 . CASSPKDKSYEQYF
. TRBV2 . CASSGRGQAYGYTF
. TRBV29-1 TRBD1 CSAKTGGNEKLFF
. TRBV5-4 TRBD2 CASSPTPGTRGNTGELFF
once TRBV27 TRBD1 CASSPETGWVDTEAFF
. TRBV9 . CASSVGGRGRSGELFF
. TRBV5-1 . CASSKGQANTEAFF
. TRBV6-7 TRBD1 CASSLFRDRGLLSGNTIYF
. TRBV28 . CASSFLAGPYEQYF
. TRBV5-1 TRBD1 CASSLYGTGGIDTQYF
. TRBV18 TRBD2 CASSSSSGPYEQYF
. TRBV28 . CASSSFQASNQPQHF
. TRBV4-1 TRBD2 CASSQEDIITSGSYEQYF
. TRBV28 TRBD1 CASMGPGGSKTQYF
. TRBV4-1 . CASSQSQGTSEGDEQFF
. TRBV15 . CATSRDLGGLGETQYF
. TRBV12-2 . CASRLALFSGATGVHTGELFF
. TRBV5-1 TRBD1 CASSEDRGGDEQFF
. TRBV7-9 TRBD2 CASSFPLAGGTDTQYF
. TRBV5-6 TRBD1 CASILLGTGEGDTQYF
once TRBV5-1 TRBD1 CASSLGRQGQNTEAFF
. TRBV11-2 . CASSLGVQETQYF
. TRBV28 TRBD2 CASSSGSSYEQYF
. TRBV9 . CASTRDTLGETQYF
. TRBV9 . CASSVEQESYNEQFF
. TRBV5-6 . CASSFRGQGYEQYF
. TRBV28 . CASSLYTGKSSYEQYF
. TRBV19 . CASSIPLNSGTYDNEQFF
. TRBV28 . CASSFLGGWRHGYTF
. TRBV9 . CASSVISNTEAFF
. TRBV19 . CASRVTGSGANVLTF